The following is a T cell receptor (beta chain) sequence with its context. The antigen remains undetermined. The data derive from a study of beta chain features in type 1 diabetes. Germline CDR1 is GTSNPN and CDR2 is SVGIG (reference sequence). The CDR3 has 15 residues. J gave up 1 base and V 5 bases, and 7 bases lay outside the gene matches. Study-wide results and limits: Any HLA-type effect on TCRB rearrangement remained unresolved here.

The investigators reverse transcribed all of the isolated RNA, so they sequenced expressed TCRB transcripts. Sequencing was performed with immunoSEQ multiplex PCR; in TCRdb, only in-frame clones are kept and a portion is missing. The profile shows 330,000 or so clones, about 19% of them singletons. The J gene is TRBJ2-2, the V gene TRBV30; 7 positions agree with TRBD1. This TCR derives from a woman aged 18-29 years in good health. Material for sequencing was naive CD4+ T cells from blood. The CDR3 DNA sequence: TGTGCCTGGCAGACAGGGCTAGTGAACACCGGGGAGCTGTTTTTT. This gives the protein CAWQTGLVNTGELFF.